Listed here are 25 T cell receptor beta chains from one sample, sequenced in a study of blood T cell repertoires in COVID-19. This table comes from immunoSEQ multiplex PCR, and its TCRdb copy is limited to in-frame clones, with some not included. The top ten clones hold around 5.1% of a sample with a few hundred thousand clones, less than 90% of them seen once. The sample comprised PBMCs or T cells enriched from blood (not recorded which). The receptor source for this set is a woman in her 50s who had recovered from COVID-19.

The J gene is TRBJ1-5, the V gene TRBV28; 7 bases fit TRBD1. The CDR3 has 15 residues. The ends lost 6 bases at V and 6 bases at J; junction bases unmatched: 11. From germline, CDR1 is MDHEN and CDR2 SYDVKM. The CDR3 DNA reads TGTGCCAGCAGCCCCCCGACAGGGTTAGGTCAGCCCCAGCATTTT. Translated: CASSPPTGLGQPQHF.

The chain has TRBV11-3 and TRBJ1-2; no firm D call. The CDR3 has 15 amino acids. Germline V gene data show CDR1 as SGHNT and CDR2 as YENEEA. The V and J ends lost 4 bases and 7 bases respectively, with 19 bases between them. The CDR3 sequence: CASSSSADRVGGYTF. CDR3 coding DNA: TGTGCCAGCAGCTCTTCCGCAGACCGGGTGGGTGGCTACACCTTC. Full variable domain (missing parts from reference TRBV11-3 and TRBJ1-2): EAGVVQSPRYKIIEKKQPVAFWCNPISGHNTLYWYLQNLGQGPELLIRYENEEAVDDSQLPKDRFSAERLKGVDSTLKIQPAELGDSAVYLCASSSSADRVGGYTFGSGTRLTVV.

As regards this clone: Other nucleotide sequences in the sample specify the same CDR3. The rearrangement uses TRBV20-1 and TRBJ2-7, with a possible D match to TRBD1 (6 bases). The CDR3 has 11 amino acids. The V end was cut by 6 bases, the J end by 3 bases, with 9 bases between. CDR1 DFQATT and CDR2 SNEGSKA come from the germline V gene (reference sequence). CDR3 DNA sequence: TGCAGTGCCGCGGACAGCTACGAGCAGTACTTC. Amino acids: CSAADSYEQYF.

In DNA, the CDR3 is TGTGCCAGTAGTTTCAATAACTATGGCTACACCTTC. This translates into CASSFNNYGYTF. This chain uses TRBV19 with TRBJ1-2; no clear D gene. Trimming stripped 5 bases from V and 1 base from J, with 5 bases between. Germline V gene lookup returns CDR1 LNHDA and CDR2 SQIVND (reference sequence). The CDR3 length is 12 residues.

The rearrangement uses TRBV3-1 (or the pseudogene TRBV3-2) and TRBJ1-5, with D tentatively TRBD1 (5 bases). Germline CDR1 and CDR2: LGHDT and YNNKEL (reference sequence). The V end was cut by 3 bases, the J end by 2 bases, with 11 bases between. CDR3 length: 15 amino acids. DNA for the CDR3: TGTGCCAGCAGCCAGAGCCAGGGTGGCAATCAGCCCCAGCATTTT. This encodes CASSQSQGGNQPQHF.

This chain uses TRBV4-1 with TRBJ1-1; TRBD1 is a possible D gene (5 bases). CDR3 length equals 16 residues. CDR1 MGHRA and CDR2 YSYEKL come from the germline V gene. V dropped 0 bases and J dropped 6 bases, with 17 bases sitting between them. The CDR3 reads CASSQDSGRAFSEAFF. The CDR3 nucleotides are TGCGCCAGCAGCCAAGATAGCGGCAGGGCGTTCTCTGAAGCTTTCTTT.

This sequence joins TRBV5-1 and TRBJ1-1, with 7 bases fitting TRBD1. This CDR3 contains 15 residues. Germline CDR1 and CDR2: SGHRS and YFSETQ. Losses at the gene ends were 3 bases for V and 0 bases for J; bases not matched to a gene: 5. As DNA, the CDR3 is TGCGCCAGCAGCTGGGCAGGGGGTATGAACACTGAAGCTTTCTTT. Its protein product is CASSWAGGMNTEAFF.

The J gene is TRBJ2-7, the V gene TRBV18, with D perhaps TRBD2 (6 bases). This CDR3 comprises 15 residues. CDR1 is KGHSH, CDR2 LQKENI, per germline. The V end was cut by 6 bases, the J end by 3 bases, with 18 bases between. The CDR3 sequence is CASSRADGTGYEQYF. CDR3 in DNA: TGTGCCAGCTCCCGCGCAGACGGGACTGGCTACGAGCAGTACTTC.

The rearrangement joins TRBV5-1 to TRBJ1-1; TRBD1 matches at 11 bases. The CDR3 has 17 amino acids. Germline trimming cut 1 base from V and 3 bases from J; bases unmatched to any gene: 8. Germline V lookup: CDR1 SGHRS, CDR2 YFSETQ. For the CDR3, the DNA is TGCGCCAGCAGCTTGAGCCCCGGGACAGGGGGAGACACTGAAGCTTTCTTT. It yields the protein CASSLSPGTGGDTEAFF. The full variable domain, in which reference TRBV5-1 and TRBJ1-1 provide the parts outside the CDR3, is KAGVTQTPRYLIKTRGQQVTLSCSPISGHRSVSWYQQTPGQGLQFLFEYFSETQRNKGNFPGRFSGRQFSNSRSEMNVSTLELGDSALYLCASSLSPGTGGDTEAFFGQGTRLTVV.

The rearrangement links TRBV15 to TRBJ2-1; tentative D call: TRBD1 (5 bases). The CDR3 sequence is 18 residues long. The V end was cut by 0 bases, the J end by 0 bases, with 15 bases between. From germline, CDR1 is LNHNV and CDR2 YYDKDF (reference sequence). For the CDR3, the DNA is TGTGCCACCAGCAGAGATTGGTATACAGACAGCTCCTACAATGAGCAGTTCTTC. Protein product: CATSRDWYTDSSYNEQFF.

V is TRBV6-6 and J is TRBJ1-4; a weak D match, TRBD1 (6 bases). The germline gives CDR1 MNHNY, CDR2 SVGAGI (reference sequence). Trimming took off 5 bases at V and 8 bases at J, with 18 bases between the two ends. The length of the CDR3 is 15 residues. CDR3 DNA: TGTGCCAGCAGTCAGCAAGGGGCGAGGGGGGAAAAACTGTTTTTT. Translating it yields CASSQQGARGEKLFF.

The V gene is TRBV19, the J gene TRBJ2-1, with 9 bases lining up with TRBD2. Losses at the gene ends were 6 bases for V and 9 bases for J; bases not matched to a gene: 9. This CDR3 contains 14 residues. Germline CDR1 reads LNHDA; CDR2 reads SQIVND (reference sequence). The CDR3: CASSLFAGGLEQFF. In DNA form, the CDR3 reads TGTGCCAGTAGCCTCTTTGCGGGGGGGCTTGAGCAGTTCTTC.

The chain links TRBV7-3 to TRBJ2-1; D gene unclear. Trimming removed 1 base at V and 8 bases at J, with 15 bases between. This CDR3 is built from 15 residues. Germline lookup yields CDR1 SGHTA and CDR2 FQGTGA. This chain's CDR3 is CASSLIPGRIDEQFF. The DNA for the CDR3 is TGTGCCAGCAGCTTAATCCCGGGTAGGATCGATGAGCAGTTCTTC.

The chain joins TRBV5-5 to TRBJ1-5, with 7 bases fitting TRBD1. The CDR3 contains 15 residues. After removal of 2 bases from V and 8 bases from J, the junction contained 10 bases not matched to a gene. CDR1 is SGHKS and CDR2 is YYEKEE in the germline V gene (reference sequence). CDR3 in amino acids: CASSFGSGGPEPQHF. The CDR3 DNA reads as TGTGCCAGCAGCTTCGGTTCAGGGGGACCGGAGCCCCAGCATTTT.

The chain is built from TRBV7-2 and TRBJ1-6; D gene ambiguous. The CDR3 is 14 residues long. Trimming stripped 1 base from V and 15 bases from J, with 16 bases between. Germline assignment: CDR1 SGHTA and CDR2 FQGNSA. The CDR3 protein is CASSLDSGVLLLHF. DNA of the CDR3: TGTGCCAGCAGCTTAGACAGCGGGGTACTTCTCCTCCACTTT.

As DNA, the CDR3 is TGTGCCAGCAGCTCCCGACAGGGGTTCCTGGGAAACACCATATATTTT. Amino acids: CASSSRQGFLGNTIYF. The genes are TRBV14 and TRBJ1-3, with 8 positions matching TRBD1. This CDR3 region has 16 residues. CDR1 is SGHDN, CDR2 FVKESK, per germline. V lost 5 bases, J lost 4 bases, and 10 bases stayed unmatched.

Of note for this clone: Relative to the germline gene, one junction end is altered; a read error may explain this. The chain recombines TRBV10-1 with TRBJ1-2, with a weak D call TRBD1 (5 bases). CDR3 length equals 11 residues. CDR1 and CDR2 from the germline V gene are WNHNN and SYGVQD (reference sequence). The CDR3 DNA is TGCGCCAGCAGTGAGAGGCAGGGAAAAATATTC. It is translated as CASSERQGKIF.

The CDR3 DNA follows: TGTGCCAGCAGCTTGTATACGGGGGATAGCAATCAGCCCCAGCATTTT. Protein product: CASSLYTGDSNQPQHF. This chain connects TRBV5-5 to TRBJ1-5; TRBD1 is a possible D gene (5 bases). V shed 1 base and J shed 0 bases, with 11 bases lying between them. Germline CDR1 SGHKS, CDR2 YYEKEE (reference sequence). This CDR3 has 16 amino acids.

The rearrangement links TRBV7-8 to TRBJ1-2; 7 bases agree with TRBD1. Trimming removed 3 bases from V and 5 bases from J; junction bases left unmatched: 3. The V gene's germline CDR1 is SGHVS and CDR2 FQNEAQ. CDR3 size: 13 residues. The CDR3 nucleotides are TGTGCCAGCAGCTTTTTCAGGGGGTATGGCTACACCTTC. This codes for CASSFFRGYGYTF.

V gene TRBV5-1 combines with J gene TRBJ2-1; TRBD2 agrees at 7 bases. With V trimmed by 4 bases and J by 6 bases, 13 bases remained unmatched. The CDR3 contains 16 residues. The germline gives CDR1 SGHRS, CDR2 YFSETQ. The CDR3 reads CASSPIDGRFSNEQFF. The CDR3 DNA reads TGCGCCAGCAGCCCTATTGACGGGAGGTTCTCCAATGAGCAGTTCTTC.

The CDR3 bases are TGTGCCAGCTCACCAGGACTAGCTCAGACCCAGTACTTC. Encoded protein: CASSPGLAQTQYF. This chain connects TRBV18 to TRBJ2-5, with 8 positions matching TRBD2. Germline V gene sequence: CDR1 KGHSH, CDR2 LQKENI. The CDR3 runs 13 residues. J lost 6 bases, V lost 2 bases, and 2 bases had no gene match.

The J gene is TRBJ1-2, the V gene TRBV7-2; unclear D gene. V lost 5 bases, J lost 0 bases, and 10 bases lay in between. The CDR3 has 14 amino acids. Germline CDR1 SGHTA, CDR2 FQGNSA. Written as DNA, the CDR3 is TGTGCCAGCAGCCCTCGGGGAACTAACTATGGCTACACCTTC. Residues: CASSPRGTNYGYTF. The full variable domain, rest sourced from reference TRBV7-2 and TRBJ1-2, is GAGVSQSPSNKVTEKGKDVELRCDPISGHTALYWYRQSLGQGLEFLIYFQGNSAPDKSGLPSDRFSAERTGGSVSTLTIQRTQQEDSAVYLCASSPRGTNYGYTFGSGTRLTVV.

The gene calls are TRBV18 and TRBJ1-2, with TRBD1 matching over 7 bases. Germline values: CDR1 KGHSH, CDR2 LQKENI. The V and J ends lost 1 base and 5 bases, in that order; junction bases with no gene match: 7. The CDR3 consists of 15 residues. CDR3 region: CASSPREQGFYGYTF. The CDR3 nucleotides read TGTGCCAGCTCACCACGAGAACAGGGGTTTTATGGCTACACCTTC. Supplemented by reference TRBV18 and TRBJ1-2, the full variable domain reads NAGVMQNPRHLVRRRGQEARLRCSPMKGHSHVYWYRQLPEEGLKFMVYLQKENIIDESGMPKERFSAEFPKEGPSILRIQQVVRGDSAAYFCASSPREQGFYGYTFGSGTRLTVV.

This clone was seen a few times. The chain carries TRBV29-1 and TRBJ2-1; D ambiguous. The V and J ends lost 7 bases and 0 bases respectively, with 16 bases between them. Germline loops: CDR1 SQVTM, CDR2 ANQGSEA. There are 15 residues in the CDR3. The CDR3 bases are TGCAGCGCCCAATCGAACCCTAGCTCCTACAATGAGCAGTTCTTC. This sequence encodes CSAQSNPSSYNEQFF.

The genes are TRBV19 and TRBJ1-3, with 7 bases fitting TRBD1. The V gene end was trimmed by 3 bases and the J gene end by 0 bases; junction bases not matched to a gene: 5. CDR1 is LNHDA, CDR2 SQIVND, per germline (reference sequence). There are 16 residues in the CDR3. CDR3 in amino acids: CASSMGTALSGNTIYF. The DNA of the CDR3 is TGTGCCAGTAGTATGGGGACAGCACTCTCTGGAAACACCATATATTTT. The full variable domain, rest sourced from reference TRBV19 and TRBJ1-3, is DGGITQSPKYLFRKEGQNVTLSCEQNLNHDAMYWYRQDPGQGLRLIYYSQIVNDFQKGDIAEGYSVSREKKESFPLTVTSAQKNPTAFYLCASSMGTALSGNTIYFGEGSWLTVV.